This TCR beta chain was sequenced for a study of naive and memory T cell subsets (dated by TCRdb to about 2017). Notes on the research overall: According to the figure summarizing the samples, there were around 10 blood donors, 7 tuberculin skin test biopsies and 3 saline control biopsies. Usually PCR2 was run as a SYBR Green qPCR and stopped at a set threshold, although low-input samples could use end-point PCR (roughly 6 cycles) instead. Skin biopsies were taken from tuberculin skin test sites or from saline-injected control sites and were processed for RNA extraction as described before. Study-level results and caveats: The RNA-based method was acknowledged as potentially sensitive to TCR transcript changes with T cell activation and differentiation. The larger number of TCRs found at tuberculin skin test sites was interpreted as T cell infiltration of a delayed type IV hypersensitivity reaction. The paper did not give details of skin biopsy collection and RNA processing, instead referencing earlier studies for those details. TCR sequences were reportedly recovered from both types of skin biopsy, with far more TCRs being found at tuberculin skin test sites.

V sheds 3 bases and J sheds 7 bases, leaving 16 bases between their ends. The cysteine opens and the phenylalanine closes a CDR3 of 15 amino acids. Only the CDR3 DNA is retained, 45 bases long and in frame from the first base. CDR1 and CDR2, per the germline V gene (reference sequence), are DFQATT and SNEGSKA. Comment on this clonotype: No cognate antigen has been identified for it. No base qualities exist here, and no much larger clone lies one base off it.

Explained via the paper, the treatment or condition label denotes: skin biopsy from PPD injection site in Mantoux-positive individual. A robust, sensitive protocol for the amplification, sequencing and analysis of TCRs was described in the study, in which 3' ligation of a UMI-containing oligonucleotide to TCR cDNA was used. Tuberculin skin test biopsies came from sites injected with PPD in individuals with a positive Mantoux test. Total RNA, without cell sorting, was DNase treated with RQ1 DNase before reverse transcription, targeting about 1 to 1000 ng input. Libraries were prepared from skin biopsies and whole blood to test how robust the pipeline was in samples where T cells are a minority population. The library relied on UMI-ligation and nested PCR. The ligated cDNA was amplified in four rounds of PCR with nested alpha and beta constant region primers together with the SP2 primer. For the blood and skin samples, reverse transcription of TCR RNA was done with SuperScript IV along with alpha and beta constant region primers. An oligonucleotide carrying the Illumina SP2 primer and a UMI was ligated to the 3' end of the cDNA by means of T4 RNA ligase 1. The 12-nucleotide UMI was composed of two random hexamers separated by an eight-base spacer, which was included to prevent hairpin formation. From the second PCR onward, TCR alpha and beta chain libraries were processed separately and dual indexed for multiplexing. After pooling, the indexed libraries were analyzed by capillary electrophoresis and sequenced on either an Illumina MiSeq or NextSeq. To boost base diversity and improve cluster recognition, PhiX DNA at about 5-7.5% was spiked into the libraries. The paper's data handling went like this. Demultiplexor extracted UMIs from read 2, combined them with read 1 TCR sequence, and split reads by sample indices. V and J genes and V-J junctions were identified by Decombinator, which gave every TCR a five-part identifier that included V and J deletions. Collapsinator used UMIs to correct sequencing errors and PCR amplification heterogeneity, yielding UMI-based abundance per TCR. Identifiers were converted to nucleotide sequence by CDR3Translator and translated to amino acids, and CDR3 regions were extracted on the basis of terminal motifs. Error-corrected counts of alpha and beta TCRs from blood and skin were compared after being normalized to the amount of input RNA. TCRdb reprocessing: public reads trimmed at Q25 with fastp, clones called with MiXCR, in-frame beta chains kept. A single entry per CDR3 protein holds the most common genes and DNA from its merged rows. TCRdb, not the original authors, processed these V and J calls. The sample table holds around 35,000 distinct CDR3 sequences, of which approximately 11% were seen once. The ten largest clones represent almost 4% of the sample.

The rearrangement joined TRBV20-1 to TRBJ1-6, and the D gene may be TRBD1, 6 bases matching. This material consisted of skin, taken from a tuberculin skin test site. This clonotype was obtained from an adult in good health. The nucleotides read TGCAGTGCTAGGGCTCCAACAGGGACAAATTCACCCCTCCACTTT. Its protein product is CSARAPTGTNSPLHF.